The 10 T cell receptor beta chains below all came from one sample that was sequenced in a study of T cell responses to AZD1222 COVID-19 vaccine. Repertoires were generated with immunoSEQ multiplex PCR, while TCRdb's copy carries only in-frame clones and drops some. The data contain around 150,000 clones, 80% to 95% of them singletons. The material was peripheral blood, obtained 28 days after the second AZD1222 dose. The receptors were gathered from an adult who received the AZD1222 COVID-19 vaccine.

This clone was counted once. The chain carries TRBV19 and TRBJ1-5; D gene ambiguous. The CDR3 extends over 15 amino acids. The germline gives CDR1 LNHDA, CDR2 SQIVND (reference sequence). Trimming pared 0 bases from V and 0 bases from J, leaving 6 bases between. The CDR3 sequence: CASSIDGYSNQPQHF. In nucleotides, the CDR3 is TGTGCCAGTAGTATAGACGGTTATAGCAATCAGCCCCAGCATTTT.

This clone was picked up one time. The CDR3 nucleotides are TGCGCCAGCAGCCCCGGGCGGGGGCCCCCGTCTTCTACGCAGTATTTT. Amino acid sequence: CASSPGRGPPSSTQYF. This chain uses TRBV4-3 with TRBJ2-3, with a tentative D call TRBD2 (7 bases). Trimming cost V 4 bases and J 8 bases, with 22 bases left between them. Germline CDR1 and CDR2: LGHNA and YSLEER. This CDR3 contains 16 residues.

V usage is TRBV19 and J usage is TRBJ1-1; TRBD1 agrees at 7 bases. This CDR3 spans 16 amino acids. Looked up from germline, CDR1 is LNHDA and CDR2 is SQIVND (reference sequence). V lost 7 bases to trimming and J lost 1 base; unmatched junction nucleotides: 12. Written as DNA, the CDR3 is TGTGCCAGTATCCGAAGACCCGGGACAGCGAACACTGAAGCTTTCTTT. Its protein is CASIRRPGTANTEAFF.

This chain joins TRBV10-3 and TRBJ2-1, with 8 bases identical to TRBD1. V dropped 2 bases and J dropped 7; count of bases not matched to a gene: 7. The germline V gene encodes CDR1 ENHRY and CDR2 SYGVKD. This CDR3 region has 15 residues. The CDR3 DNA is TGTGCCATCAGTGAGCAAGCGACAGGGGTGAATGAGCAGTTCTTC. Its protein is CAISEQATGVNEQFF.

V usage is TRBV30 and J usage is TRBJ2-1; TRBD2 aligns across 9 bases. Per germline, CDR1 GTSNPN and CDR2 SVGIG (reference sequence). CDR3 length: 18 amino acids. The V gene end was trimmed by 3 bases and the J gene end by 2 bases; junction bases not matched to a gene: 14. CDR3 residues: CAWSPFLAGGLTYNEQFF. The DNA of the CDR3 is TGTGCCTGGAGCCCTTTTTTGGCGGGGGGGTTGACCTACAATGAGCAGTTCTTC.

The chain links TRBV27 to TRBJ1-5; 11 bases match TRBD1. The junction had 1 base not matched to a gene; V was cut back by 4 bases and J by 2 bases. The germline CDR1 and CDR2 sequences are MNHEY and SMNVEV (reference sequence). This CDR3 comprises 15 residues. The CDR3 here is CASSWGQGGNQPQHF. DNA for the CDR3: TGTGCCAGCAGTTGGGGACAGGGGGGCAATCAGCCCCAGCATTTT.

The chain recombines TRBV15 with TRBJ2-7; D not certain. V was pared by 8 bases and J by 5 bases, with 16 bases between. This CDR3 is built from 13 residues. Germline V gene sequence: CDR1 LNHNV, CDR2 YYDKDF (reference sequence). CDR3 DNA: TGTGCCACCTCTTGGGATGTCGAGAACGAGCAGTACTTC. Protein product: CATSWDVENEQYF.

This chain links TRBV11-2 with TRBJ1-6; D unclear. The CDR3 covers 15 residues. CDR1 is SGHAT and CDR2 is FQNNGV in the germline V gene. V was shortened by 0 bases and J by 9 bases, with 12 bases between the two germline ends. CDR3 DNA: TGTGCCAGCAGCTTAGAGTTACATTTCGGTTCACCCCTCCACTTT. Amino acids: CASSLELHFGSPLHF.

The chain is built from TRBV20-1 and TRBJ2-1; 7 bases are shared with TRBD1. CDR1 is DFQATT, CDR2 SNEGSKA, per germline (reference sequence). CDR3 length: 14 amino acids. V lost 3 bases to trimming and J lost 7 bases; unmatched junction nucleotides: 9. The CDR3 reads CSASVLRGPNEQFF. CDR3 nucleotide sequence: TGCAGTGCTAGTGTCTTGAGGGGGCCGAATGAGCAGTTCTTC.

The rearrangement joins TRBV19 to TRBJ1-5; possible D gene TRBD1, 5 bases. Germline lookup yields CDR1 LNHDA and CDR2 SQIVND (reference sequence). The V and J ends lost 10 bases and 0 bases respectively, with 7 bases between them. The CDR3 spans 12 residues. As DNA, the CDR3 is TGTGCCACCCAGGGTAGCAATCAGCCCCAGCATTTT. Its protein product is CATQGSNQPQHF.